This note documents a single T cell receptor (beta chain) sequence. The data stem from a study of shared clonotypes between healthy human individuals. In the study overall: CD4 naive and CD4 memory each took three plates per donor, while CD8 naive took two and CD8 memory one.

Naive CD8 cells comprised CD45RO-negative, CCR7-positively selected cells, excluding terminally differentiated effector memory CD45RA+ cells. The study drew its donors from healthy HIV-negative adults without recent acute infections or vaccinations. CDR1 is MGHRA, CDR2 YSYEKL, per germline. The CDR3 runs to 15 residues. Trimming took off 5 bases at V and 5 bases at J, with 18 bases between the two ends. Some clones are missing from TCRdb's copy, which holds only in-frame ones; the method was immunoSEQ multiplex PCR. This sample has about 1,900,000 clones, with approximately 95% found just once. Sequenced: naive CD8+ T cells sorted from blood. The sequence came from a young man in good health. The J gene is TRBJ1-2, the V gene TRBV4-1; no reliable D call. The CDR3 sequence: CASSTLTLVGYGYTF. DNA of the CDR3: TGCGCCAGCAGCACACTAACCTTGGTGGGTTATGGCTACACCTTC.